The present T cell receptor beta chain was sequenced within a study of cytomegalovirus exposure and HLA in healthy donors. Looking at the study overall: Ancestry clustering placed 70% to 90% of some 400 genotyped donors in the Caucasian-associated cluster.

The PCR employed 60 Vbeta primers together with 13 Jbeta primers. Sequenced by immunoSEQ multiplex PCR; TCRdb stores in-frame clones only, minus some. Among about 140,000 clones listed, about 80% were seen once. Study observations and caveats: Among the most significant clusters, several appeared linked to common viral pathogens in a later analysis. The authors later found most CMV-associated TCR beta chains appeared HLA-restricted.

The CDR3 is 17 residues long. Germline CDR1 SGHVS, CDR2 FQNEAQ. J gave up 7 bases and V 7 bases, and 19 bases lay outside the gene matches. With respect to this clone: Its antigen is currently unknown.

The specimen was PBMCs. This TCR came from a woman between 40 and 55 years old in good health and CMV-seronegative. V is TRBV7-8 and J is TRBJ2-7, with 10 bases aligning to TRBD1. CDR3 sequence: CASTLTTSGQGLREQYF. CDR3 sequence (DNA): TGTGCCAGCACCCTAACTACTTCGGGACAGGGGTTAAGGGAGCAGTACTTC.